The subject of this entry is one TCR beta chain. The target antigen is unknown. These data originate in a study of cytomegalovirus exposure and HLA in healthy donors. As for the study in general: The study's early data release held roughly 91 million unique TCRs from HLA-typed donors. Study-level results: In an earlier analysis, most TCR beta V segments were productive about 87% or about 30% of the time. In a later analysis, TCR beta V- and J-gene trimming was associated with a missense DCLRE1C variant.

It was with 60 Vbeta and 13 Jbeta primers that the PCR ran. The protocol was immunoSEQ multiplex PCR, while the TCRdb copy is restricted to in-frame clones and leaves out a portion. The table has around 140,000 clones, about 61% seen once; the top ten hold around 2.5%. The CDR3 covers 18 residues. Germline values: CDR1 SGHTA, CDR2 FQGNSA. Trimming at V came to 5 bases and at J to 4 bases, leaving 10 bases not matched to a gene. The sample taken for sequencing was PBMCs. V usage is TRBV7-2 and J usage is TRBJ2-5; TRBD2 agrees at 16 bases. The origin of this receptor is a woman aged 40 to 50 in good health and CMV-seronegative. The CDR3 loop is CASSPGGLAGGMGETQYF. The CDR3 nucleotides read TGTGCCAGCAGCCCAGGGGGACTAGCGGGGGGGATGGGAGAGACCCAGTACTTC.